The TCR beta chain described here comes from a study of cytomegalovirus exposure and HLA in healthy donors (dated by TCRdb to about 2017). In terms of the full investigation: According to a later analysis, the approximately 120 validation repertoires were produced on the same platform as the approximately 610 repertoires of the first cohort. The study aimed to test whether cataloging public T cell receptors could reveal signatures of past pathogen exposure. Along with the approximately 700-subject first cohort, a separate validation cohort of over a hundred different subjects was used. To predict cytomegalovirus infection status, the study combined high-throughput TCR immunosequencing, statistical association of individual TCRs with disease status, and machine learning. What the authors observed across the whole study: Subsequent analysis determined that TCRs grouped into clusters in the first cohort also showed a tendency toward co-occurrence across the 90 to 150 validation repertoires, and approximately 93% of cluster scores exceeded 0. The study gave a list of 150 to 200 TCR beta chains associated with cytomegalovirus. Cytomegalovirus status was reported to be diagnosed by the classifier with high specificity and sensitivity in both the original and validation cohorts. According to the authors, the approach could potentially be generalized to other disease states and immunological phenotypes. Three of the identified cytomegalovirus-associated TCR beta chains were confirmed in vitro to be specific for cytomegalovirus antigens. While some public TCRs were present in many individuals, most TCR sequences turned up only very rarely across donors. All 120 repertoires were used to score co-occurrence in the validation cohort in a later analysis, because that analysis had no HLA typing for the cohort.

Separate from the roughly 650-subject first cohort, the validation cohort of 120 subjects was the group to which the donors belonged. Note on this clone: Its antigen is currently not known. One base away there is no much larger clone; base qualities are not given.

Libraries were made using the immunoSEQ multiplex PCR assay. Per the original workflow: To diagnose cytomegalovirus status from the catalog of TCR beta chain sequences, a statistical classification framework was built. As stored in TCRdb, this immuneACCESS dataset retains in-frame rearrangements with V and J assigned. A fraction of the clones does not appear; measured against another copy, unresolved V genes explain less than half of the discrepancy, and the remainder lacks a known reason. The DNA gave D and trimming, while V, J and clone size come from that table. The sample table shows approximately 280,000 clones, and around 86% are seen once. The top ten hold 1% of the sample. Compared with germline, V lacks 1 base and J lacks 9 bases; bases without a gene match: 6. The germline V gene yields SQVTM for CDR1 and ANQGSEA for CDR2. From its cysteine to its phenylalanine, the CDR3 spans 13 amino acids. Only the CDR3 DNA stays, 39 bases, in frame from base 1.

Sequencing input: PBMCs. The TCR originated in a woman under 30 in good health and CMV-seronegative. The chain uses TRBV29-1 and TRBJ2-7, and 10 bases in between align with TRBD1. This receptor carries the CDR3 CSVEGTGGRGQYF. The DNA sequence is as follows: TGCAGCGTTGAAGGGACAGGGGGACGTGGGCAGTACTTC.